This paragraph covers one T cell receptor beta chain sequence. Its antigen is unknown. No base-level quality is on record; no much larger clone is a single base apart. The data were obtained in a study of cytomegalovirus exposure and HLA in healthy donors (dated by TCRdb to about 2017). Broadly, across the study: An earlier analysis of under 600 of the donors reported roughly 300 Gb of sequence data and 117 million unique TCR beta sequences from roughly 200 million T cells. About 280 gigabases of sequencing data and 70 million to 95 million unique TCR sequences made up an early release that covered nearly 650 HLA-typed donors. Among the approximately 400 genotyped donors, approximately 82% belonged to the genetic ancestry cluster associated with self-reported Caucasian donors. The study aimed to test whether signatures of past pathogen exposure could be identified by cataloging public T cell receptors. The T cell repertoires of some 700 subjects were profiled by immunosequencing and related to cytomegalovirus serostatus. In addition to the first cohort of roughly 700 subjects, a separate validation cohort of 120 different subjects was used. The study combined high-throughput TCR immunosequencing, statistical association of individual TCRs with disease status, and machine learning to predict cytomegalovirus infection status. A later analysis re-analyzed previously published TCR beta repertoires from about 730 donors and added high-resolution HLA genotyping to study TCR occurrence patterns. Rather than using new phenotypic data, the later analysis identified candidate immune exposures from TCR beta sequences and from how often those sequences occurred across donors. An earlier analysis of 587 of the donors used high-throughput TCR beta sequencing to judge whether each TCR beta V gene segment behaved as functional or pseudogenic. Donor age, sex, ethnicity and CMV serostatus were compiled alongside the repertoire data. Genome-wide SNP genotypes for about 60% of the 666 donors were used in a later genetic analysis, which treated that subset as a discovery cohort. Every repertoire in the discovery cohort had been generated on one and the same sequencing platform. HLA typing included class I and class II loci at four-digit resolution. Typing coverage differed by locus: A, B, C, DRB1 and DQB1 were typed in about 629-640 donors, DQA1 in about 500, DPA1 in 600 to 610, and DPB1 in about 450. Because of strong linkage in the cohort, 5 or 6 DR-DQ haplotypes were treated as single units for association and clustering. Across 300 to 400 genotyped donors of the cohort, an average of approximately 200,000 unique TCR beta nucleotide sequences per donor were sequenced, and roughly 17% of those sequences were non-productive.

What the study reported, not specific to this receptor: Across donors, most TCR sequences were observed very rarely, whereas some public TCRs were present in many individuals. Correlated functional status among segregating V segments might be attributable to linkage disequilibrium, but an unknown experimental factor could not be ruled out. The classifier was reported to diagnose cytomegalovirus status with high specificity and sensitivity in both the original and validation cohorts. The authors suggested that the approach could potentially be extended to other disease states and immunological phenotypes. For the cohort, immune exposure information was limited to CMV serostatus. The earlier analysis of 587 of the donors excluded around 17 rarely observed V segments, including chromosome 9 orphons, because counts were too low. A later analysis reported that several top co-occurrence clusters appeared linked to parvovirus B19, influenza, CMV and Epstein-Barr virus. In vitro tests confirmed that a few of the cytomegalovirus-associated TCR beta chains recognize cytomegalovirus antigens. A cluster of highly shared sequence variants was judged likely to represent a technical artifact of the sequencing pipeline. Broadly in line with IMGT annotations, most TCR beta V segments showed up in productive rearrangements about 87% or about 30% of the time in an earlier analysis of approximately 640 of the donors. Assigning TCR associations to individual alleles was difficult when HLA alleles, especially DR and DQ, strongly co-occurred. A total of about 150 TCR beta chains were listed by the study as associated with cytomegalovirus. Sequencing depth was assumed to be roughly uniform across donors in the presence/absence analyses, though that assumption may not hold. Compared with equally common non-associated chains, HLA-associated TCR beta chains in a later analysis were more clonally expanded and had lower generation probabilities. This cohort had only TCR beta chains sequenced, and the lack of alpha or paired-chain data limited which features could be detected. According to a later analysis, most CMV-associated TCR beta chains appeared to be HLA-restricted, and the HLA associations seemed to be driven largely by CMV exposure. At a false discovery rate of 0.05, a later analysis linked around 17,000 TCR beta sequences to specific HLA alleles. In a later analysis, the rate of TCR association differed among HLA loci, with DRB1 alleles having the most associated TCRs and HLA-C alleles having the fewest. Because the 87-base-pair reads could not distinguish some IMGT-functional V segments, including TRBV6-2 and TRBV6-3, those segments were excluded. V-gene and J-gene trimming of TCR beta chains was associated with a missense DCLRE1C variant in a later genetic analysis, and the association was replicated in an independent cohort. A further reported finding was that TCR beta sequences accurately predicted the HLA-A and HLA-B alleles for most subjects in the first cohort. In a later genetic analysis, fewer N-insertions in productive TCRs were reported among donors in an Asian-associated ancestry cluster than the roughly 700-donor mean. Because HLA typing was unavailable for some donors at each locus, only the typed subset was used in association tests.

CDR1 and CDR2 were assigned from the germline V gene (reference sequence) as SGHNT and YYREEE. From the cysteine up to the phenylalanine, the CDR3 has a length of 16 residues. Kept here is only the CDR3 DNA, which spans 48 bases and is read in frame from base 1. Trimming takes 4 bases from V and 4 bases from J, and the germline ends sit 20 bases apart. The library was generated by the immunoSEQ multiplex PCR assay. A mixture of 60 forward primers for TCR Vbeta segments and 13 reverse primers for TCR Jbeta segments was used in the multiplex PCR. The CDR3 region of rearranged TCR beta genes was amplified from genomic DNA by a multiplex PCR assay. On the Illumina HiSeq System, the amplified TCR beta libraries were sequenced as 87-base-pair reads. On the authors' methods: A later analysis tallied 75 million to 95 million unique TCR beta chains across the 700 or so repertoires, and approximately 9.9 million of those chains were shared by two or more donors. To remove PCR and sequencing errors, raw reads were error-corrected and collapsed into unique sequences using a nearest-neighbor algorithm that merged closely related sequences. V, D and J gene segments were assigned by aligning CDR3 sequences to IMGT reference sequences. For a sequence to be retained, at least a six-nucleotide match to both a V gene segment and a J gene segment was required. A rearrangement counted as productive if the CDR3 had no stop codons and remained in frame with V and J, and every other rearrangement counted as non-productive. Following IMGT convention, CDR3 was defined as the stretch from the second conserved V-encoded cysteine to the conserved J-encoded phenylalanine. The earlier analysis of 550 to 650 of the donors excluded any sequence lacking an unambiguous match to a single V gene segment. An earlier analysis of a few hundred of the donors classified V segments as functional when productive rearrangements were above 56.7% and as segregating when the standard deviation between donors was above 5%. To diagnose cytomegalovirus status from the catalog of TCR beta chain sequences, a statistical classification framework was built. In a later analysis, V and J genes were assigned by comparing TCR nucleotide sequences against IMGT/GENE-DB human TR gene sequences. A later analysis assigned CDR3 sequences and most-parsimonious VDJ recombination scenarios with the TCRdist pipeline. A later analysis defined each TCR beta chain by its CDR3 amino acid sequence plus V-gene family, and excluded reads lacking a unique V-gene family. As a way to deal with suspected cross-contamination and a sequencing artifact, a later analysis dropped hundreds of nucleotide sequences that were highly shared and had low generation probability. For each public chain, a later analysis derived a clonal expansion index from normalized ranks of inferred template counts within each repertoire. In a later analysis, generation probabilities were computed with a VDJ recombination model fitted to out-of-frame rearrangements, and the resulting probabilities were checked against IGoR. A later analysis scored TCR-TCR, TCR-HLA and TCR-CMV co-occurrence with hypergeometric tests, applying a repertoire-size bias correction to TCR pairs. False discovery rates were estimated in a later analysis by permuting HLA or CMV assignments 20 times. In a later analysis, co-occurring TCRs were grouped using DBSCAN, and TCRdist sequence similarity was added for clustering within HLA-allele-positive subsets. For co-occurrence clustering, repertoires with fewer than 30,000 or more than 120,000 public chains were excluded, along with four to six repertoires with anomalous nucleotide sharing. Held by TCRdb, this immuneACCESS table contains in-frame sequences only and omits some clones. Under half of the omission traces to an unresolved V gene where checked; the cause of the rest is unknown. That table supplies the V and J calls and clone size; D and trimming were determined from the DNA. For this sample there are under 150,000 clones; roughly three quarters appear just once. The ten largest clones represent under 5.5% of the sample.

In total, over 600 healthy bone marrow donors made up the cohort. At the time of sampling, all cohort members were nominally healthy, though unrecorded immune exposures were likely present. The donor tested CMV seronegative, placing the donor among the 350 or so seronegative members of the cohort. A peripheral blood sample was provided by each donor, and peripheral blood mononuclear cells were used for TCR beta sequencing. Genomic DNA extraction from the blood cell samples was performed with the Qiagen DNeasy Blood Extraction Kit. Sequencing input: PBMCs. Here the chain combines TRBV5-4 and TRBJ1-2; no D gene call is confident. The sequence came from a woman aged 50 to 60 in good health and CMV-seronegative. This receptor has the CDR3 CASSILIGGGGYGYTF. The DNA is TGTGCCAGCAGCATCCTGATCGGTGGAGGCGGCTATGGCTACACCTTC.